Presented here are 28 T cell receptor beta chains from one specimen sequenced in a study of shared clonotypes between healthy human individuals. Method: immunoSEQ multiplex PCR; TCRdb's copy keeps in-frame clones and lacks some. Of about 680,000 clones listed, around two thirds were seen once; the top ten hold less than 2%. Sequenced sample: memory CD4+ T cells sorted from blood. The subset denotes: CD45RA-negative fraction. The receptors originated from a woman in her 30s in good health.

The chain recombines TRBV28 with TRBJ2-1, with TRBD2 as a possible D gene (5 bases). The V end lost 1 base, the J end lost 10 bases, and 11 bases lay between the germline ends. CDR3 length equals 13 residues. Germline V gene lookup returns CDR1 MDHEN and CDR2 SYDVKM. Here the CDR3 DNA reads TGTGCCAGCAGTTTATCCGCGGGCAGGGAGCAGTTCTTC. Translating it yields CASSLSAGREQFF.

This clone was seen once. The gene calls are TRBV5-1 and TRBJ1-1, with no clear D. This CDR3 is 14 amino acids long. Trimming shortened V by 2 bases and J by 5 bases, and 13 bases separated the two germline ends. Germline V gene data show CDR1 as SGHRS and CDR2 as YFSETQ. The CDR3 nucleotides read TGCGCCAGCAGCTTCGAGGGTGGAGGGACTGAAGCTTTCTTT. This encodes CASSFEGGGTEAFF.

About this clone: The sample carries other DNA sequences with the same CDR3. The rearrangement links TRBV28 to TRBJ2-7; D unclear. From germline, CDR1 is MDHEN and CDR2 SYDVKM. The CDR3 totals 11 residues. Trimming shortened V by 4 bases and J by 7 bases, and 8 bases separated the two germline ends. The CDR3: CASSSVREQYF. In DNA, the CDR3 is TGTGCCAGCAGTTCAGTGCGGGAGCAGTACTTC.

J is TRBJ1-1 and V is TRBV6-1; 10 bases are shared with TRBD1. Germline assignment: CDR1 MNHNS and CDR2 SASEGT. V trimming: 2 bases; J trimming: 6 bases; junction bases outside the gene matches: 6. CDR3 length: 15 residues. The CDR3 DNA follows: TGTGCCAGCAGTGAACCCGGGACAGGGGCCGCTGAAGCTTTCTTT. Protein: CASSEPGTGAAEAFF.

V usage is TRBV7-8 and J usage is TRBJ2-7; D is uncertain. CDR3 size: 15 residues. Trimming took 1 base from V and 4 from J, leaving 14 bases between them. Germline CDR1 and CDR2: SGHVS and FQNEAQ. This CDR3 reads CASSLVARGPYEQYF. The CDR3 bases are TGTGCCAGCAGCTTAGTCGCTCGAGGCCCATACGAGCAGTACTTC.

This clone was seen a few times. This chain joins TRBV27 and TRBJ2-3, with 7 bases aligning to TRBD1. This CDR3 has 16 amino acids. Trimming removed 5 bases from V and 4 bases from J; junction bases left unmatched: 12. Germline CDR1 is MNHEY and CDR2 is SMNVEV (reference sequence). The CDR3: CASSPQGPRTADTQYF. CDR3 nucleotide sequence: TGTGCCAGCAGTCCACAGGGGCCACGTACGGCAGATACGCAGTATTTT.

As DNA, the CDR3 is TGTGCCAGCCTTATTATACAGGGTAACACTGAAGCTTTCTTT. It is translated as CASLIIQGNTEAFF. The chain links TRBV6-1 to TRBJ1-1, with D perhaps TRBD1 (6 bases). Trimming removed 8 bases from V and 2 bases from J, with 15 bases in between. There are 14 residues in the CDR3. Germline loops: CDR1 MNHNS, CDR2 SASEGT.

V and J are TRBV7-2 and TRBJ2-2; D is ambiguous. The CDR3 covers 14 residues. V was shortened by 2 bases and J by 4 bases, with 8 bases between the two germline ends. Germline V lookup: CDR1 SGHTA, CDR2 FQGNSA. CDR3 sequence: CASSLRSSTGELFF. The CDR3 coding sequence is TGTGCCAGCAGCTTAAGATCGAGCACCGGGGAGCTGTTTTTT.

At least ten counts were recorded for this clone. V and J are TRBV27 and TRBJ1-5, with TRBD1 matching over 8 bases. Trimming at V came to 6 bases and at J to 9 bases, leaving 10 bases not matched to a gene. This CDR3 has 14 residues. Per the germline V gene, CDR1 is MNHEY and CDR2 is SMNVEV (reference sequence). The CDR3: CASSTGQTGAPQHF. As DNA, the CDR3 is TGTGCCAGCAGCACAGGACAGACAGGGGCGCCCCAGCATTTT.

CDR3 DNA: TGCAGTGCTAGAGGAACACAGCCCCAGCATTTT. As protein: CSARGTQPQHF. The chain employs TRBV20-1 and TRBJ1-5; no clear D. This CDR3 contains 11 residues. Germline V lookup: CDR1 DFQATT, CDR2 SNEGSKA (reference sequence). V shed 1 base and J shed 7 bases, with 5 bases lying between them.

The chain employs TRBV28 and TRBJ1-5; D not certain. This CDR3 has 13 residues. Germline V gene data show CDR1 as MDHEN and CDR2 as SYDVKM. V was clipped by 5 bases and J by 5 bases, with 10 bases between them. CDR3 bases: TGTGCCAGCAGTCAATTTTCCCATCAGCCCCAGCATTTT. Translation gives CASSQFSHQPQHF.

The rearrangement uses TRBV11-2 and TRBJ2-3, with TRBD2 as a possible D gene (6 bases). The germline V and J ends were trimmed by 11 bases and 2 bases, with 20 bases remaining between them. This CDR3 is 15 amino acids long. Germline CDR1 and CDR2: SGHAT and FQNNGV. This CDR3 is CAGRPAGTITDTQYF. CDR3 bases: TGTGCCGGGAGGCCGGCGGGGACCATCACAGATACGCAGTATTTT.

The genes are TRBV12-1 and TRBJ2-5; the table gives TRBD2 as D, unverified against the DNA. TRBV12-1 is a pseudogene segment. The CDR3 runs to 17 residues. The DNA for the CDR3 is TGTGCCAGCGGCGGACTAGCGGGAGGGCCGATTGGGGAGACCCAGTACTTC. Protein product: CASGGLAGGPIGETQYF.

This rearrangement joins TRBV28 to TRBJ2-2; TRBD1 agrees at 7 bases. CDR3 length: 12 amino acids. The germline V gene has CDR1 MDHEN and CDR2 SYDVKM. The V segment lost 4 bases and the J segment 7 bases; nucleotides outside the gene matches: 0. CDR3 amino acids: CASSWTGGELFF. CDR3 in DNA: TGTGCCAGCAGTTGGACAGGCGGGGAGCTGTTTTTT. Using reference TRBV28 and TRBJ2-2 for the parts outside the CDR3, the full variable domain is DVKVTQSSRYLVKRTGEKVFLECVQDMDHENMFWYRQDPGLGLRLIYFSYDVKMKEKGDIPEGYSVSREKKERFSLILESASTNQTSMYLCASSWTGGELFFGEGSRLTVL.

Remarks on this clone: The sample carries other DNA sequences with the same CDR3. V usage is TRBV5-1 and J usage is TRBJ2-1, with no clear D. CDR3 size: 14 residues. V dropped 1 base and J dropped 0 bases, with 5 bases sitting between them. The germline CDR1 and CDR2 sequences are SGHRS and YFSETQ. The CDR3 protein is CASSLTNSYNEQFF. DNA for the CDR3: TGCGCCAGCAGCTTGACCAACTCCTACAATGAGCAGTTCTTC.

This clone was picked up one time. This chain uses TRBV7-9 with TRBJ2-1, with 11 bases matching TRBD2. Germline trimming cut 1 base from V and 1 base from J; bases unmatched to any gene: 6. From germline, CDR1 is SEHNR and CDR2 FQNEAQ (reference sequence). This CDR3 has 18 amino acids. For the CDR3, the DNA is TGTGCCAGCAGCTTAGTATATATAGCGGGAGGGTCCTACAATGAGCAGTTCTTC. It yields the protein CASSLVYIAGGSYNEQFF.

V gene TRBV27 combines with J gene TRBJ2-5; TRBD2 matches at 7 bases. CDR3 size: 13 residues. Germline V gives CDR1 MNHEY, CDR2 SMNVEV (reference sequence). J gave up 5 bases and V 6 bases, and 6 bases lay outside the gene matches. The CDR3 DNA sequence: TGTGCCAGCAGGGAAGCCGGGAGGGAGACCCAGTACTTC. This encodes CASREAGRETQYF.

Note on this clone: A far larger clone lies a single base away; this is likely a read error. The same CDR3 also results from other DNA sequences found in this sample. In DNA, the CDR3 is TGTGCCTGGAGTGTAACCTACGAGCAGTACTTC. Its translation: CAWSVTYEQYF. This sequence joins TRBV30 and TRBJ2-7, with unresolved D. Germline assignment: CDR1 GTSNPN and CDR2 SVGIG (reference sequence). The V end was cut by 0 bases, the J end by 2 bases, with 2 bases between. The CDR3 length is 11 residues. The complete variable domain, with remaining parts taken from reference TRBV30 and TRBJ2-7, reads SQTIHQWPATLVQPVGSPLSLECTVEGTSNPNLYWYRQAAGRGLQLLFYSVGIGQISSEVPQNLSASRPQDRQFILSSKKLLLSDSGFYLCAWSVTYEQYFGPGTRLTVT.

The chain links TRBV7-9 to TRBJ1-2; TRBD1 agrees at 8 bases. Germline lookup yields CDR1 SEHNR and CDR2 FQNEAQ (reference sequence). Losses at the gene ends were 1 base for V and 1 base for J; bases not matched to a gene: 8. The CDR3 sequence is 17 residues long. The DNA of the CDR3 is TGTGCCAGCAGCTTAGGGACAGGGTCCGGGATTAACTATGGCTACACCTTC. It is translated as CASSLGTGSGINYGYTF.

This clone was seen only once. V gene TRBV4-2 combines with J gene TRBJ1-4, with TRBD1 as a possible D gene (5 bases). The germline V gene encodes CDR1 LGHNA and CDR2 YNFKEQ. The CDR3 extends over 14 amino acids. V was clipped by 1 base and J by 8 bases, with 11 bases between them. The DNA of the CDR3 is TGTGCCAGCAGCCAAGGGGGGGGAGGAGAAAAACTGTTTTTT. This encodes CASSQGGGGEKLFF.

This sequence joins TRBV25-1 and TRBJ2-7, with 11 bases matching TRBD1. This CDR3 is 15 amino acids long. Germline loops: CDR1 MGHDK, CDR2 SYGVNS. V was pared by 4 bases and J by 4 bases, with 6 bases of the junction left unmatched. CDR3 sequence reads: CASSALDRGLYEQYF. CDR3 in DNA: TGTGCCAGCAGTGCCCTGGACAGGGGGCTATACGAGCAGTACTTC.

Concerning this clone itself: It differs at one base from a far larger clone, so likely a read error. The chain couples TRBV15 to TRBJ2-3; D gene uncertain. The V gene lost 6 bases and the J gene lost 2 bases, with 9 bases spanning the gap. Germline V gives CDR1 LNHNV, CDR2 YYDKDF (reference sequence). The CDR3 is 13 amino acids. The CDR3 spells CATSAVDTDTQYF. The CDR3, as DNA: TGTGCCACCAGTGCGGTCGACACAGATACGCAGTATTTT.

CDR3 DNA: TGTGCCAGCAGTTCGGACAGAACCTATGGCTACACCTTC. Amino acid sequence: CASSSDRTYGYTF. The genes are TRBV6-6 and TRBJ1-2, with D tentatively TRBD1 (6 bases). With 4 bases removed from V and 4 bases from J, the gap between germline ends came to 10 bases. The germline gives CDR1 MNHNY, CDR2 SVGAGI (reference sequence). The CDR3 spans 13 residues.

This chain connects TRBV7-8 to TRBJ2-1; 9 bases fit TRBD2. The trim removed 2 bases at V and 5 bases at J, leaving 13 bases unmatched. This CDR3 comprises 18 residues. The germline V gene has CDR1 SGHVS and CDR2 FQNEAQ. For the CDR3, the DNA is TGTGCCAGCAGCTTAAAGAGGGATTCTAGCGGGAAACACAATGAGCAGTTCTTC. Its translation is CASSLKRDSSGKHNEQFF.

The chain carries TRBV11-2 and TRBJ2-5; D not certain. Germline CDR1 is SGHAT and CDR2 is FQNNGV. The CDR3 totals 14 residues. The V end was cut by 5 bases, the J end by 3 bases, with 13 bases between. This CDR3 reads CASSPLSREETQYF. The CDR3 DNA sequence: TGTGCCAGCAGCCCCCTATCAAGGGAAGAGACCCAGTACTTC.

The rearrangement uses TRBV7-9 and TRBJ2-7; 9 positions match TRBD2. The CDR3 is made up of 15 amino acids. V lost 3 bases, J lost 6 bases, and 9 bases stayed unmatched. The germline gives CDR1 SEHNR, CDR2 FQNEAQ (reference sequence). The chain's CDR3 is CASSFSGSGSPEQYF. The CDR3 bases are TGTGCCAGCAGCTTTTCAGGTAGCGGGAGCCCCGAGCAGTACTTC.

This clone appeared a few times. This chain uses TRBV5-6 with TRBJ2-5; D gene uncertain. V gave up 4 bases and J gave up 5 bases, with 12 bases separating them. This CDR3 region has 13 residues. Looked up from germline, CDR1 is SGHDT and CDR2 is YYEEEE. The CDR3 loop reads CASSSYMEETQYF. The CDR3 DNA is TGTGCCAGCAGCAGCTACATGGAGGAGACCCAGTACTTC.

The CDR3 loop is CAIKGDAGQQPQHF. CDR3 nucleotide sequence: TGTGCCATCAAGGGGGATGCGGGGCAGCAGCCCCAGCATTTT. The J gene is TRBJ1-5, the V gene TRBV10-3, with D possibly being TRBD1 (6 bases). Germline CDR1 is ENHRY and CDR2 is SYGVKD. The CDR3 length is 14 residues. The germline V and J ends were trimmed by 7 bases and 7 bases, with 17 bases remaining between them.